This TCR beta chain was captured in a study of T cells in Graves' hyperthyroidism and ophthalmopathy. Study observations and caveats: Ophthalmopathy could be told apart from stable hyperthyroidism with a 13 V-J model.

Germline CDR1 and CDR2: DFQATT and SNEGSKA (reference sequence). The CDR3 runs 13 residues. With 0 bases removed from V and 4 bases from J, the gap between germline ends came to 9 bases. Fresh 10 ml peripheral blood yielded PBMCs. Template material for amplifying TCR beta CDR3 regions consisted of RNA transcripts. TCR CDR3 underwent first-round RT-PCR with the HTBI primer set. From the multiplex PCR reads, TCRdb called clonotypes with MiXCR, one entry per CDR3 protein. Of 400,000 or so distinct CDR3 sequences listed, about 15% were seen once; the top ten hold approximately 20%. In its sample, this clonotype was seen many times. Its target is not known.

The sequence was collected from a woman in her sixties with Graves' ophthalmopathy. The material sequenced was blood. The V gene is TRBV20-1, the J gene TRBJ1-1; unclear D gene. The DNA of the CDR3 is TGCAGTGCTAGAGACTGGGAAGGCACTGAAGCTTTCTTT. Protein sequence: CSARDWEGTEAFF.